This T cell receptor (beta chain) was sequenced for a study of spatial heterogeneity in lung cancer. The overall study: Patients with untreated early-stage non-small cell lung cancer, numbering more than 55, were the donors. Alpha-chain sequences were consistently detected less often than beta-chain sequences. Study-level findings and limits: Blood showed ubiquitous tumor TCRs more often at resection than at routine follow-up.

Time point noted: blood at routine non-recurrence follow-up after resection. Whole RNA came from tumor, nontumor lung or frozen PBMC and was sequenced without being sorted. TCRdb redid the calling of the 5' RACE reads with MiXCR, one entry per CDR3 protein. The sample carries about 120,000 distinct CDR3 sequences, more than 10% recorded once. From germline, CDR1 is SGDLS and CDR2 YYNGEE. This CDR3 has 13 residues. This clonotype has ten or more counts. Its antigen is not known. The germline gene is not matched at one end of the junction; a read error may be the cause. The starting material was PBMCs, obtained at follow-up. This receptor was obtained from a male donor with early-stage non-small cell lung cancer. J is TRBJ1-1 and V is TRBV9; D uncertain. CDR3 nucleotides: TGCGCCAGCAGCCCTGGGTTGAACACTGAAGCTTTCTTT. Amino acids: CASSPGLNTEAFF. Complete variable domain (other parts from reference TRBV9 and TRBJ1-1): DSGVTQTPKHLITATGQRVTLRCSPRSGDLSVYWYQQSLDQGLQFLIQYYNGEERAKGNILERFSAQQFPDLHSELNLSSLELGDSALYFCASSPGLNTEAFFGQGTRLTVV.